The present TCR beta chain was sequenced within a study of cytomegalovirus exposure and HLA in healthy donors (dated by TCRdb to 2015 to 2018). Concerning the study at large: An earlier analysis of some 620 of the donors reported over 250 Gb of sequence data and 117 million unique TCR beta sequences obtained from some 200 million T cells. Genome-wide SNP genotypes for about 65% of the roughly 670 donors were used in a later genetic analysis, which treated that subset as a discovery cohort. Among the roughly 390 genotyped donors, about 85% belonged to the genetic ancestry cluster associated with self-reported Caucasian donors. Besides the first cohort of roughly 700 subjects, a separate validation cohort made up of 95 to 150 different subjects was used. Donor age, sex, ethnicity and CMV serostatus were collected together with the repertoire data. To predict cytomegalovirus infection status, the study combined high-throughput TCR immunosequencing, statistical association of individual TCRs with disease status, and machine learning. Among 350 to 400 genotyped donors of the cohort, an average of approximately 250,000 unique TCR beta nucleotide sequences were sequenced per donor, roughly a sixth of them non-productive. In a later analysis, previously published TCR beta repertoires from 550 to 700 donors were re-analyzed and high-resolution HLA genotyping was added so that TCR occurrence patterns could be studied. Class I and class II HLA loci were covered by the typing at four-digit resolution. All discovery cohort repertoires had been generated on a single sequencing platform. Four to six DR-DQ haplotypes were handled as single units for association and clustering, since linkage in the cohort was strong. Rather than drawing on any new phenotypic data, the later analysis identified candidate immune exposures from TCR beta sequences and the way those sequences occurred across donors. An earlier analysis of about 620 of the donors applied high-throughput TCR beta sequencing to assess whether each TCR beta V gene segment acted as functional or pseudogenic. The study used immunosequencing to profile the T cell repertoires of 600 to 850 subjects and linked those repertoires to cytomegalovirus serostatus. Typing coverage differed by locus: A, B, C, DRB1 and DQB1 were typed in about 629-640 donors, DQA1 in about 550, DPA1 in some 570, and DPB1 in 400 to 480. About 300 gigabases of sequencing data and tens of millions of unique TCR sequences were included in an early release covering 500 to 750 HLA-typed donors. The study was designed to test whether signatures of past pathogen exposure could be identified by cataloging public T cell receptors.

What the work shows at the level of the full study, not this receptor alone: Roughly uniform sequencing depth across donors was assumed in presence/absence analyses, although this assumption may not hold. A later analysis found that HLA-associated TCR beta chains were more clonally expanded and had lower generation probabilities than equally common non-associated chains. Most TCR sequences were seen in very few donors, while some public TCRs were found in many individuals. It was suggested by the authors that the approach could potentially be generalized to other disease states and immunological phenotypes. According to a later genetic analysis, donors in an Asian-associated ancestry cluster had fewer N-insertions in productive TCRs than the approximately 630-donor mean. A cluster of highly shared sequence variants was judged likely to represent a technical artifact of the sequencing pipeline. A few of the identified cytomegalovirus-associated TCR beta chains were confirmed in vitro to be specific for cytomegalovirus antigens. Cytomegalovirus status was reported to be diagnosed by the classifier with high specificity and sensitivity in both the original and validation cohorts. A later analysis reported that several top co-occurrence clusters appeared linked to parvovirus B19, influenza, CMV and Epstein-Barr virus. An earlier analysis of around 600 of the donors showed that most TCR beta V segments appeared in productive rearrangements either about 87% or about 30% of the time, which broadly matched IMGT annotations. A later analysis found that TCR association rates varied across HLA loci, with DRB1 alleles showing the most associated TCRs and HLA-C alleles the fewest. According to a later analysis, most CMV-associated TCR beta chains appeared to be HLA-restricted, and the HLA associations seemed to be driven largely by CMV exposure. When HLA alleles, especially DR and DQ, strongly co-occurred, TCR associations were difficult to assign to individual alleles. An association between a missense DCLRE1C variant and V-gene and J-gene trimming of TCR beta chains was found in a later genetic analysis and replicated in an independent cohort. A further reported finding was that TCR beta sequences accurately predicted the HLA-A and HLA-B alleles for most subjects in the first cohort. Specific HLA alleles were associated with 16,951 TCR beta sequences at a false discovery rate of 0.05 in a later analysis. HLA typing was unavailable for some donors at each locus, so association tests used only the typed subset. Because counts were too low, roughly 18 rarely observed V segments, including chromosome 9 orphons, were left out of the earlier analysis of over 550 of the donors. The only immune exposure information available for the cohort was CMV serostatus. Linkage disequilibrium might explain the correlated functional status among segregating V segments, but an unknown experimental factor could not be ruled out. The study gave a list of 150 to 200 TCR beta chains associated with cytomegalovirus. Some IMGT-functional V segments, including TRBV6-2 and TRBV6-3, could not be told apart with the 87-base-pair reads, so those segments were excluded. The cohort was sequenced for TCR beta chains only, and without alpha or paired-chain data the features that could be detected were limited.

In total, 500 to 700 healthy bone marrow donors made up the cohort. At the time of sampling, every cohort member was nominally healthy, though immune exposures that went unrecorded were likely present. The donor tested CMV seronegative and was one of the 352 seronegative cohort members. Every donor gave a peripheral blood sample, and the peripheral blood mononuclear cells from that sample were used for TCR beta sequencing. The Qiagen DNeasy Blood Extraction Kit was used to extract genomic DNA from the blood cell samples. CDR1 and CDR2, looked up from the germline V gene, are SNHLY and FYNNEI. V has 7 bases trimmed and J has 7 bases trimmed; junction bases matching no gene number 10. The CDR3 holds 15 amino acids from the cysteine to the phenylalanine. The sequence is cut down to CDR3 DNA, 45 bases in frame from base 1. With respect to this clone: There is no known antigen for this receptor. No much larger clone exists at a distance of one base, and base qualities are not known.

The receptor library was made with the immunoSEQ multiplex PCR assay. For the multiplex PCR, a mixture combining 60 forward primers for TCR Vbeta segments and 13 reverse primers for TCR Jbeta segments was used. The CDR3 region of rearranged TCR beta genes was amplified from genomic DNA by a multiplex PCR assay. The amplified TCR beta libraries were sequenced on the Illumina HiSeq System as 87-base-pair reads. As for the original processing: In a later analysis, 77 million or so unique TCR beta chains were counted across the approximately 670 repertoires, and approximately 9.9 million of these chains were shared by at least two donors. Raw reads were error-corrected and collapsed into unique sequences with a nearest-neighbor algorithm that merged closely related sequences to remove PCR and sequencing errors. CDR3 sequences were aligned to IMGT reference sequences to assign V, D and J gene segments. For a sequence to be retained, a match of at least six nucleotides was required to both a V gene segment and a J gene segment. Rearrangements were called productive when the CDR3 lacked stop codons and stayed in frame with V and J; all others were non-productive. CDR3 was defined according to IMGT convention as the region running from the second conserved V-encoded cysteine to the conserved J-encoded phenylalanine. The earlier analysis of a few hundred of the donors excluded sequences that lacked an unambiguous match to a single V gene segment. In an earlier analysis of almost 600 of the donors, a V segment was called functional when productive rearrangements were above 56.7%, and segregating when the standard deviation between donors exceeded 5%. A statistical classification framework was developed to diagnose cytomegalovirus status using the catalog of TCR beta chain sequences. V and J gene assignment, in a later analysis, came from comparing TCR nucleotide sequences with IMGT/GENE-DB human TR gene sequences. The TCRdist pipeline was used in a later analysis to assign CDR3 sequences and most-parsimonious VDJ recombination scenarios. A later analysis defined each TCR beta chain by its CDR3 amino acid sequence plus V-gene family, and excluded reads lacking a unique V-gene family. A later analysis removed several hundred highly shared, low-generation-probability nucleotide sequences to deal with suspected cross-contamination and a sequencing artifact. For each public chain, a later analysis derived a clonal expansion index from normalized ranks of inferred template counts within each repertoire. Generation probabilities in a later analysis came from a VDJ recombination model fitted to out-of-frame rearrangements, and those results were checked against IGoR. Hypergeometric tests were used in a later analysis to score TCR-TCR, TCR-HLA and TCR-CMV co-occurrence, with a repertoire-size bias correction applied to the TCR pairs. In a later analysis, false discovery rates were estimated by permuting HLA or CMV assignments 20 times. A later analysis grouped co-occurring TCRs with DBSCAN, adding TCRdist sequence similarity when clustering within HLA-allele-positive subsets. Repertoires with fewer than 30,000 or more than 120,000 public chains, plus five repertoires with anomalous nucleotide sharing, were excluded from co-occurrence clustering. Held by TCRdb, this immuneACCESS table contains in-frame sequences only and omits some clones. Under half of the omission traces to an unresolved V gene where checked; the cause of the rest is unknown. The V and J calls and clone size are taken from that table; D and trimming were inferred from the DNA. The sample table contains approximately 280,000 clones; only one count was recorded for 85% to 90% of them. In total, the top ten clones hold approximately 2.4% of the sample.

The sequenced sample consisted of PBMCs. The V gene is TRBV2 and the J gene is TRBJ1-6, with TRBD1 matching 7 junction bases. The clonotype comes from a young woman in good health and CMV-seronegative. CDR3 sequence: CASTWDSLTNSPLHF. The base sequence is TGTGCCAGCACCTGGGACAGTCTTACGAATTCACCCCTCCACTTT.